The next 17 T cell receptor beta chains were all read from a single sample in a study of PD-L1 blockade in urothelial cancer. Libraries were prepared by immunoSEQ multiplex PCR; TCRdb keeps only in-frame clonotypes and omits some of them. In the table there are approximately 46,000 clones, roughly 86% of which are singletons. Sequences were derived from PBMCs, sampled around atezolizumab (anti-PD-L1) treatment. The receptors were gathered from a man in his 70s with urothelial cancer.

The chain uses TRBV5-4 and TRBJ1-2, with 10 bases fitting TRBD1. V shed 4 bases and J 1 base; nucleotides not matched to a gene: 10. The CDR3 contains 17 residues. Germline V gene sequence: CDR1 SGHNT, CDR2 YYREEE (reference sequence). The CDR3 bases are TGTGCCAGCAGCGGGCCGGGACAGGGGTTTTATAACTATGGCTACACCTTC. It translates to CASSGPGQGFYNYGYTF. Variable domain in full (rest from reference TRBV5-4 and TRBJ1-2): ETGVTQSPTHLIKTRGQQVTLRCSSQSGHNTVSWYQQALGQGPQFIFQYYREEENGRGNFPPRFSGLQFPNYSSELNVNALELDDSALYLCASSGPGQGFYNYGYTFGSGTRLTVV.

The chain joins TRBV7-8 to TRBJ2-5; D is undetermined. V lost 7 bases and J lost 10, with 22 bases in between. This CDR3 is built from 14 residues. Germline loops: CDR1 SGHVS, CDR2 FQNEAQ. The CDR3 nucleotides read TGTGCCAGCACCCCCCTATCCTCCCTGGCGGACCAGTACTTC. Translated: CASTPLSSLADQYF.

The chain carries TRBV30 and TRBJ1-2; a weak D match, TRBD1 (6 bases). The CDR3 sequence is 11 residues long. V was trimmed by 4 bases and J by 7 bases, leaving 10 bases between them. Germline V CDR1 and CDR2: GTSNPN, SVGIG (reference sequence). CDR3 nucleotides: TGTGCCTGGATGGACAGAACTGGCTACACCTTC. It codes for CAWMDRTGYTF. Full variable domain (outside the CDR3, taken from reference TRBV30 and TRBJ1-2): SQTIHQWPATLVQPVGSPLSLECTVEGTSNPNLYWYRQAAGRGLQLLFYSVGIGQISSEVPQNLSASRPQDRQFILSSKKLLLSDSGFYLCAWMDRTGYTFGSGTRLTVV.

The genes are TRBV4-2 and TRBJ1-5; 8 nucleotides match TRBD1. The CDR3 sequence is 17 residues long. Germline V gene sequence: CDR1 LGHNA, CDR2 YNFKEQ. V dropped 0 bases and J dropped 0; count of bases not matched to a gene: 4. The CDR3 region is CASSQDQGAPSNQPQHF. CDR3 coding DNA: TGTGCCAGCAGCCAAGATCAGGGGGCCCCTAGCAATCAGCCCCAGCATTTT.

V and J are TRBV5-8 and TRBJ1-2; 9 bases fit TRBD1. The length of the CDR3 is 16 residues. Unmatched junction bases numbered 11, after V lost 3 bases and J lost 5 bases. Germline CDR1 reads SGHTS; CDR2 reads YDEGEE. This chain's CDR3 is CASSSPRTGESYGYTF. In DNA form, the CDR3 reads TGTGCCAGCAGCTCACCCCGGACAGGGGAGTCATATGGCTACACCTTC.

J is TRBJ2-1 and V is TRBV6-5, with D maybe TRBD1 (5 bases). CDR3 length: 13 amino acids. Germline CDR1 reads MNHEY; CDR2 reads SVGAGI. Trimming took off 6 bases at V and 4 bases at J, with 10 bases between the two ends. CDR3 DNA: TGTGCCAGCAGATACAGGAGTTACAATGAGCAGTTCTTC. This gives the protein CASRYRSYNEQFF.

The V gene is TRBV18, the J gene TRBJ1-4, with D hard to call. Germline V gene lookup returns CDR1 KGHSH and CDR2 LQKENI. CDR3 length: 16 amino acids. V was trimmed by 3 bases and J by 0 bases, leaving 11 bases between them. The CDR3 sequence: CASSPRRGATNEKLFF. The CDR3 DNA reads TGTGCCAGCTCACCCCGTCGGGGAGCAACTAATGAAAAACTGTTTTTT. Using reference TRBV18 and TRBJ1-4 for the parts outside the CDR3, the full variable domain is NAGVMQNPRHLVRRRGQEARLRCSPMKGHSHVYWYRQLPEEGLKFMVYLQKENIIDESGMPKERFSAEFPKEGPSILRIQQVVRGDSAAYFCASSPRRGATNEKLFFGSGTQLSVL.

The genes are TRBV5-1 and TRBJ2-5; 8 nucleotides line up with TRBD2. The CDR3 is 16 residues long. The germline CDR1 and CDR2 sequences are SGHRS and YFSETQ. The J segment lost 5 bases and the V segment lost 5 bases, leaving 14 bases of the junction unmatched. The DNA of the CDR3 is TGCGCCAGCAGAGGTGAGGGACTAGTCCCCACGGAGACCCAGTACTTC. Protein sequence: CASRGEGLVPTETQYF. The full variable domain, completed using reference TRBV5-1 and TRBJ2-5, is KAGVTQTPRYLIKTRGQQVTLSCSPISGHRSVSWYQQTPGQGLQFLFEYFSETQRNKGNFPGRFSGRQFSNSRSEMNVSTLELGDSALYLCASRGEGLVPTETQYFGPGTRLLVL.

This chain joins TRBV5-1 and TRBJ2-1; possible D gene TRBD2, 6 bases. The CDR3 runs 16 residues. Trimming cost V 1 base and J 9 bases, with 20 bases left between them. Germline CDR1 reads SGHRS; CDR2 reads YFSETQ. The CDR3 region is CASSLFSGTPSTEQFF. CDR3 bases: TGCGCCAGCAGCTTGTTCTCAGGGACTCCTAGTACTGAGCAGTTCTTC.

V is TRBV6-5 and J is TRBJ1-2, with 10 bases identical to TRBD1. Trimming cost V 0 bases and J 6 bases; bases outside gene matches: 1. Per germline, CDR1 MNHEY and CDR2 SVGAGI. The CDR3 has 14 amino acids. CDR3 amino acids: CASSYSGQGNGYTF. DNA of the CDR3: TGTGCCAGCAGTTACTCGGGACAGGGGAATGGCTACACCTTC.

The chain uses TRBV5-4 and TRBJ2-7; 9 bases are a match to TRBD1. J was trimmed by 5 bases and V by 0 bases; bases with no gene match: 6. Germline V gene lookup returns CDR1 SGHNT and CDR2 YYREEE (reference sequence). There are 15 residues in the CDR3. The CDR3 bases are TGTGCCAGCAGCTTGGACGGGACAGGGAAACACGAGCAGTACTTC. It yields the protein CASSLDGTGKHEQYF.

V is TRBV5-4 and J is TRBJ2-1, with 7 bases that match TRBD2. The CDR3 has 17 amino acids. The germline gives CDR1 SGHNT, CDR2 YYREEE (reference sequence). The trim removed 0 bases at V and 0 bases at J, leaving 6 bases unmatched. The CDR3 DNA reads TGTGCCAGCAGCTTGGCCGTTGGCGGGAGCTCCTACAATGAGCAGTTCTTC. Translation: CASSLAVGGSSYNEQFF.

V and J are TRBV11-2 and TRBJ2-1, with 8 bases that match TRBD1. With V trimmed by 3 bases and J by 1 base, 5 bases remained unmatched. CDR1 SGHAT and CDR2 FQNNGV come from the germline V gene. This CDR3 contains 16 residues. The CDR3: CASSLEQGASYNEQFF. CDR3 bases: TGTGCCAGCAGCTTGGAGCAGGGGGCGTCCTACAATGAGCAGTTCTTC.

V is TRBV7-9 and J is TRBJ1-4; D is unresolved. V was trimmed by 11 bases and J by 8 bases, leaving 12 bases between them. CDR1 and CDR2 (germline): SEHNR, FQNEAQ (reference sequence). The CDR3 contains 11 residues. CDR3 coding DNA: TGTGCCGGGCAGCGCGGGGAAAAACTGTTTTTT. Translation gives CAGQRGEKLFF. Looking up the rest from reference TRBV7-9 and TRBJ1-4 gives the full variable domain: DTGVSQNPRHKITKRGQNVTFRCDPISEHNRLYWYRQTLGQGPEFLTYFQNEAQLEKSRLLSDRFSAERPKGSFSTLEIQRTEQGDSAMYLCAGQRGEKLFFGSGTQLSVL.

This clone was detected once. The J gene is TRBJ2-7, the V gene TRBV6-5; TRBD2 matches 10 bases. This CDR3 comprises 15 residues. Germline CDR1 reads MNHEY; CDR2 reads SVGAGI. The V and J ends lost 4 bases and 2 bases, in that order; junction bases with no gene match: 5. The DNA of the CDR3 is TGTGCCAGCAGTTTCGGACTAGCGGCGGCCTACGAGCAGTACTTC. Translated, it gives CASSFGLAAAYEQYF.

The gene calls are TRBV30 and TRBJ2-1; TRBD2 might be the D (5 bases). Germline V gene sequence: CDR1 GTSNPN, CDR2 SVGIG (reference sequence). Trimming shortened V by 2 bases and J by 9 bases, and 14 bases separated the two germline ends. The CDR3 covers 13 residues. CDR3 coding DNA: TGTGCCTGGAGTAATGTGGGAAGCGGTGAGCAGTTCTTC. Translating gives CAWSNVGSGEQFF. Combining the CDR3 with reference TRBV30 and TRBJ2-1 gives the whole variable domain SQTIHQWPATLVQPVGSPLSLECTVEGTSNPNLYWYRQAAGRGLQLLFYSVGIGQISSEVPQNLSASRPQDRQFILSSKKLLLSDSGFYLCAWSNVGSGEQFFGPGTRLTVL.

This clone appeared a few times. The J gene is TRBJ1-2, the V gene TRBV5-5, with a tentative D call TRBD1 (5 bases). Trimming removed 4 bases at V and 7 bases at J, with 17 bases between. The germline gives CDR1 SGHKS, CDR2 YYEKEE (reference sequence). This CDR3 has 14 amino acids. CDR3 sequence reads: CASSVGEGRGGYTF. As DNA, the CDR3 is TGTGCCAGCAGCGTTGGGGAAGGAAGGGGTGGCTACACCTTC.